The 12 T cell receptor beta chains given below trace back to one sample, sequenced in a study of OX40 agonist ivuxolimab in advanced cancers. Produced via immunoSEQ multiplex PCR; TCRdb's table is partial and in-frame only. This table has about 64,000 clones, about 90% appearing once. Sample: CD4+ or CD8+ T cells sorted from blood, taken in a trial of the OX40 agonist ivuxolimab. Receptor source: an adult with an advanced solid tumor such as melanoma, head and neck, liver or kidney cancer.

J is TRBJ1-1 and V is TRBV11-3, with a tentative D call TRBD1 (5 bases). The CDR3 runs 14 residues. V gave up 6 bases and J gave up 1 base, with 12 bases separating them. Germline V gene data show CDR1 as SGHNT and CDR2 as YENEEA. The chain's CDR3 is CASREGTGNTEAFF. The DNA for the CDR3 is TGTGCCAGCAGAGAGGGTACAGGGAACACTGAAGCTTTCTTT.

CDR3 DNA sequence: TGTGCCAGCAGCCCTAGGACAGGGGGGTCTTACGAGCAGTACTTC. Its protein is CASSPRTGGSYEQYF. V and J are TRBV5-7 and TRBJ2-7; 10 nucleotides line up with TRBD1. TRBV5-7 has ORF status, its function being uncertain. The CDR3 covers 15 residues. V shed 4 bases, J shed 4 bases, and the junction held 8 bases outside the gene matches.

The rearrangement links TRBV5-5 to TRBJ2-5, with a tentative D call TRBD1 (5 bases). V was clipped by 0 bases and J by 1 base, with 13 bases between them. There are 16 residues in the CDR3. Looked up from germline, CDR1 is SGHKS and CDR2 is YYEKEE (reference sequence). CDR3 bases: TGTGCCAGCAGCTTGGCGGCTGGGGCCCTCCAAGAGACCCAGTACTTC. This encodes CASSLAAGALQETQYF.

This chain links TRBV18 with TRBJ2-5; 8 nucleotides match TRBD2. The CDR3 runs 15 residues. V was pared by 4 bases and J by 5 bases, with 9 bases of the junction left unmatched. Germline values: CDR1 KGHSH, CDR2 LQKENI. As DNA, the CDR3 is TGTGCCAGCTCACACTCCAGCGGGAGTGGGGAGACCCAGTACTTC. Its translation: CASSHSSGSGETQYF.

The rearrangement links TRBV7-8 to TRBJ2-1, with D perhaps TRBD1 (6 bases). The V end lost 1 base, the J end lost 3 bases, and 7 bases lay between the germline ends. CDR1 SGHVS and CDR2 FQNEAQ come from the germline V gene. The CDR3 is 14 amino acids. The CDR3 DNA is TGTGCCAGCAGCTTAGGGACAGACTACAATGAGCAGTTCTTC. It specifies CASSLGTDYNEQFF.

In DNA, the CDR3 is TGTGCCAGCAGCTTAGAAGGAAACACTGAAGCTTTCTTT. This encodes CASSLEGNTEAFF. This chain links TRBV11-2 with TRBJ1-1; D is ambiguous. This CDR3 region has 13 residues. Per germline, CDR1 SGHAT and CDR2 FQNNGV. Trimming removed 0 bases at V and 2 bases at J, with 4 bases between.

V is TRBV5-1 and J is TRBJ2-7; no firm D call. Germline values: CDR1 SGHRS, CDR2 YFSETQ. The ends were cut back, 0 bases at V and 1 base at J, with 5 bases in the middle. There are 13 residues in the CDR3. This CDR3 is CASSLEVSYEQYF. In DNA form, the CDR3 reads TGCGCCAGCAGCTTGGAGGTTTCCTACGAGCAGTACTTC.

V gene TRBV28 combines with J gene TRBJ2-1; 14 bases map to TRBD2. The germline gives CDR1 MDHEN, CDR2 SYDVKM. CDR3 length equals 16 residues. Unmatched junction bases numbered 9, after V lost 4 bases and J lost 10 bases. Here the CDR3 DNA reads TGTGCCAGCAGTTCACCGGGACTAGCGGGAGTTATGGAGCAGTTCTTC. Its translation is CASSSPGLAGVMEQFF.

This CDR3 reads CSVFQSYGYTF. The CDR3 nucleotides are TGCAGCGTTTTCCAGTCCTATGGCTACACCTTC. The chain recombines TRBV29-1 with TRBJ1-2; the D is unclear. Germline V CDR1 and CDR2: SQVTM, ANQGSEA. V gave up 5 bases and J gave up 4 bases, with 8 bases separating them. CDR3 length: 11 residues.

This clone was seen a single time. The rearrangement uses TRBV19 and TRBJ1-2; 7 nucleotides agree with TRBD1. The CDR3 has 15 amino acids. Germline V lookup: CDR1 LNHDA, CDR2 SQIVND (reference sequence). J was trimmed by 2 bases and V by 7 bases; bases with no gene match: 10. CDR3 protein: CASIERQGQNYGYTF. The CDR3 nucleotides read TGTGCCAGTATCGAGAGACAGGGCCAAAACTATGGCTACACCTTC.

This rearrangement joins TRBV7-8 to TRBJ2-7; D is undetermined. The V gene's germline CDR1 is SGHVS and CDR2 FQNEAQ. Trimming left V 4 bases short and J 2 bases short, with 12 bases between. The CDR3 consists of 14 residues. The CDR3 DNA follows: TGTGCCAGCAGCTCCGTTGGGGATACCTACGAGCAGTACTTC. Translating it yields CASSSVGDTYEQYF.

V is TRBV5-1 and J is TRBJ1-2; perhaps TRBD1 as D (5 bases). Germline lookup yields CDR1 SGHRS and CDR2 YFSETQ. The CDR3 consists of 14 residues. V was trimmed by 3 bases and J by 3 bases, leaving 12 bases between them. DNA for the CDR3: TGCGCCAGCAGCTCCCCGGGGGTCTACTATGGCTACACCTTC. This translates into CASSSPGVYYGYTF.